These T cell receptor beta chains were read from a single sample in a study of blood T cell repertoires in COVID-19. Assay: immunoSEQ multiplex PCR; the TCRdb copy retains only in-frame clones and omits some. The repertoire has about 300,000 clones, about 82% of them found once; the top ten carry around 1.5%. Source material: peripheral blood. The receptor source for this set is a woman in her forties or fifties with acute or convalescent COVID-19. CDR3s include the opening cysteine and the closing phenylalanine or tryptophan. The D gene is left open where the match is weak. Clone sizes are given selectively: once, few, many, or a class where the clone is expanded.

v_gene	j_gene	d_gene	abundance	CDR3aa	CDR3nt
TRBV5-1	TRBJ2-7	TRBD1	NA	CASSSYRGADYEQYF	TGCGCCAGCAGCTCATACAGGGGGGCGGACTACGAGCAGTACTTC
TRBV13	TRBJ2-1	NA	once	CASTRGRAMNEQFF	TGTGCCAGCACCAGGGGCAGGGCTATGAATGAGCAGTTCTTC
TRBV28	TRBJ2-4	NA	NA	CASMKFGRNIQYF	TGTGCCAGCATGAAATTTGGGAGAAACATTCAGTACTTC
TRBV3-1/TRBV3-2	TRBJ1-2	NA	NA	CASSQQGIFYGYTF	TGTGCCAGCAGCCAACAGGGGATATTCTATGGCTACACCTTC
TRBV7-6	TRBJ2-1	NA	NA	CASSQPSAGRRNNEQFF	TGTGCCAGCAGCCAACCTTCGGCGGGACGACGAAACAATGAGCAGTTCTTC
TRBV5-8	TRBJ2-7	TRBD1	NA	CASNHGQGFKNYEQYF	TGTGCCAGCAACCATGGACAGGGGTTTAAGAACTACGAGCAGTACTTC
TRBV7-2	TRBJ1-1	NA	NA	CASSSILNTEAFF	TGTGCCAGCAGCTCCATTCTGAACACTGAAGCTTTCTTT
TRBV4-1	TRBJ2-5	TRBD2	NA	CASSRKGGTSGEETQYF	TGCGCCAGCAGCCGAAAAGGGGGGACTAGCGGGGAAGAGACCCAGTACTTC
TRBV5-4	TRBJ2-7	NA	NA	CASRGGSSYEQYF	TGTGCCAGCAGGGGAGGAAGCTCCTACGAGCAGTACTTC
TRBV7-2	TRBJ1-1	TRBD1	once	CASSPGTGGTEAFF	TGTGCCAGCAGCCCCGGGACAGGGGGCACTGAAGCTTTCTTT
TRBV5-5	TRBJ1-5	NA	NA	CASSLGQGYNQPQHF	TGTGCCAGCAGCTTGGGGCAGGGGTACAATCAGCCCCAGCATTTT
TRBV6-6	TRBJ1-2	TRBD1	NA	CASRRQGYTF	TGTGCCAGCAGGCGACAGGGATACACCTTC
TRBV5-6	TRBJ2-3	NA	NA	CASSSKLLRTDTQYF	TGTGCCAGCAGCTCAAAGCTGCTGCGCACAGATACGCAGTATTTT
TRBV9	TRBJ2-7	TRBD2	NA	CASSPAQTSGKYEQYF	TGTGCCAGCAGCCCCGCCCAGACTAGCGGGAAATACGAGCAGTACTTC
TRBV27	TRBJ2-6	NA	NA	CASWPLTDYNSRRSGANVLTF	TGTGCCAGCTGGCCCCTAACGGACTACAACTCTAGGCGTTCTGGGGCCAACGTCCTGACTTTC
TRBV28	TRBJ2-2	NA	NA	CASSLRALDLGGELFF	TGTGCCAGCAGTTTGAGGGCCCTTGACCTCGGCGGGGAGCTGTTTTTT
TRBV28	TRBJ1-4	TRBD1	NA	CASSRDSQEEKLFF	TGTGCCAGCAGTCGGGACAGTCAAGAAGAAAAACTGTTTTTT
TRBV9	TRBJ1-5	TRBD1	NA	CASSVTGGGQPQHF	TGTGCCAGCAGCGTAACAGGGGGTGGTCAGCCCCAGCATTTT
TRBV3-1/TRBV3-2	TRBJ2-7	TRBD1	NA	CASSQEWTGRSYEQYF	TGTGCCAGCAGCCAAGAATGGACAGGACGTTCCTACGAGCAGTACTTC
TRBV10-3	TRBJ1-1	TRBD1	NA	CAISEQGDRTEAFF	TGTGCCATCAGTGAACAGGGGGATCGGACTGAAGCTTTCTTT